The rows below give T cell receptor beta chains drawn from one sample of a study of cytomegalovirus exposure and HLA in healthy donors. Assay: immunoSEQ multiplex PCR; the TCRdb copy retains only in-frame clones and omits some. The sample holds about 130,000 clones, about three quarters seen once. The sample consisted of PBMCs. These receptor sequences come from a man aged 25 to 40 in good health and CMV-seronegative. Both conserved end residues are trimmed from each CDR3.

J: TRBJ2-7; length: 13; V: TRBV9; CDR3: ASSPRSDSQHEQY
J: TRBJ2-7; length: 11; V: TRBV19; CDR3: ATGQGVNYEQY
J: TRBJ2-3; length: 14; V: TRBV7-9; CDR3: SSSLYGGGLTDTQY
J: .; length: 12; V: TRBV7-8; CDR3: ASSFPQRGYEQY
J: TRBJ2-5; length: 14; V: TRBV11-2; CDR3: ASSLRTTSFKETQY
J: TRBJ2-2; length: 10; V: TRBV2; CDR3: ASGAVPGELF
J: TRBJ2-7; length: 15; V: TRBV28; CDR3: ASSSPQQGAIDYEQY
J: TRBJ2-7; length: 11; V: TRBV13; CDR3: ASSLDRGYEQY
J: TRBJ2-3; length: 12; V: TRBV7-9; CDR3: ASSLGLATDTQY
J: TRBJ1-5; length: 12; V: TRBV6-6; CDR3: ASTLGEGNQPQH
J: TRBJ1-5; length: 14; V: TRBV6-6; CDR3: ASTEHRGASNQPQH
J: TRBJ2-2; length: 15; V: TRBV6-4; CDR3: ASSLTSGGMNTGELF
J: TRBJ2-1; length: 11; V: TRBV15; CDR3: ATSRTGGNEQF
J: TRBJ2-5; length: 13; V: TRBV11-1; CDR3: ASSSRDTMRETQY
J: TRBJ2-5; length: 11; V: TRBV5-6; CDR3: ASSFGTEETQY
J: TRBJ2-5; length: 13; V: TRBV30; CDR3: AWSVPSGGPETQY
J: TRBJ1-1; length: 7; V: TRBV27; CDR3: AFLRGAF
J: TRBJ1-4; length: 15; V: TRBV18; CDR3: ASSQGQGASLNEKLF
J: TRBJ1-2; length: 15; V: TRBV4-3; CDR3: ARATPDNSLVSYGYT
J: TRBJ2-2; length: 17; V: TRBV19; CDR3: ATRITGQGPVGVTGELF
J: TRBJ2-7; length: 12; V: TRBV2; CDR3: ASSEARGSYEQY
J: TRBJ2-7; length: 10; V: TRBV2; CDR3: ASRYTSGEQY
J: TRBJ2-3; length: 16; V: TRBV27; CDR3: ASSSRPGLAGAADTQY
J: TRBJ2-2; length: 15; V: TRBV15; CDR3: ATSREFRSGGNGELF
J: TRBJ2-3; length: 14; V: TRBV4-2; CDR3: ASSQMAGPPPDTQY
J: TRBJ2-3; length: 13; V: TRBV7-8; CDR3: ASSPWGGETDTQY
J: TRBJ1-3; length: 14; V: TRBV15; CDR3: ATSRERTGSGNTIY
J: TRBJ1-6; length: 12; V: TRBV6-6; CDR3: ASSYDSYNSPLH
J: TRBJ1-4; length: 15; V: TRBV4-1; CDR3: ASSQHPGTGVIEKLF
J: TRBJ2-1; length: 13; V: TRBV28; CDR3: ASSLGSGGGHEQF
J: TRBJ2-5; length: 18; V: TRBV10-3; CDR3: AISESTFVAAEGDQETQY
J: TRBJ2-5; length: 11; V: TRBV5-1; CDR3: ASSGASGDPQY
J: TRBJ1-6; length: 13; V: TRBV16; CDR3: ASSQSLPGDSPLH
J: TRBJ2-7; length: 12; V: TRBV18; CDR3: ASSPPSGVYEQY
J: TRBJ2-1; length: 16; V: TRBV21-1; CDR3: ASSKALRTGGLDNEQF
J: TRBJ2-1; length: 15; V: TRBV11-2; CDR3: ASSFNVALSSYNEQF
J: TRBJ1-2; length: 12; V: TRBV4-2; CDR3: ASSQTGGVYGYT
J: TRBJ1-2; length: 13; V: TRBV27; CDR3: ASSLDWTGDYGYT
J: TRBJ1-1; length: 11; V: TRBV10-1; CDR3: ASSSGGDTEAF
J: TRBJ1-2; length: 11; V: TRBV5-1; CDR3: ASSEQTGYGYT
J: TRBJ2-5; length: 12; V: TRBV7-7; CDR3: ASSSDVRGKTQY
J: TRBJ1-2; length: 12; V: TRBV9; CDR3: ASSVFTGADGYT
J: TRBJ2-5; length: 13; V: TRBV11-2; CDR3: ASSFGTGYQETQY
J: .; length: 13; V: TRBV11-2; CDR3: ASSPLTLSSYEQY
J: TRBJ1-5; length: 13; V: TRBV6-1; CDR3: ASSVGRQGGQPQH
J: TRBJ2-5; length: 14; V: TRBV5-8; CDR3: ASSHRLAGGPAAQY
J: TRBJ2-2; length: 12; V: TRBV2; CDR3: ASSVGVPTGELF
J: TRBJ1-1; length: 11; V: TRBV2; CDR3: ASGQTRNTEAF
J: TRBJ2-1; length: 11; V: TRBV5-3; CDR3: ARRYDSNNEQF
J: TRBJ2-5; length: 11; V: TRBV2; CDR3: ASSRDSKETQY
J: TRBJ1-2; length: 11; V: TRBV6-1; CDR3: ASSEGTGGGYT
J: TRBJ2-7; length: 15; V: TRBV28; CDR3: ASSLPTGTIVHYEQY
J: TRBJ1-4; length: 15; V: TRBV30; CDR3: AWSQVQGAESGEKLF
J: TRBJ1-5; length: 15; V: TRBV4-1; CDR3: ASSQVSGQLSNQPQH
J: TRBJ2-1; length: 12; V: TRBV27; CDR3: ASSFWGQGDEQF
J: TRBJ2-7; length: 11; V: TRBV5-1; CDR3: ASSLRQPYEQY
J: TRBJ1-4; length: 13; V: TRBV4-2; CDR3: ASSPSRQDGEKLF
J: .; length: 14; V: TRBV5-1; CDR3: ASSPGQGTSSYEQY
J: TRBJ1-2; length: 10; V: TRBV5-1; CDR3: ASSLGRRGYT
J: TRBJ2-6; length: 17; V: TRBV7-9; CDR3: ASSSPRRTPASGANVLT